This TCR beta chain was retrieved from a study of T cells in Graves' hyperthyroidism and ophthalmopathy. Points from the study as a whole: The authors' 13 V-J model separated ophthalmopathy from stable hyperthyroidism.

CDR1 is KGHSY, CDR2 FQNENV, per germline. The V segment lost 2 bases and the J segment 5 bases; nucleotides outside the gene matches: 4. This CDR3 contains 15 residues. At least 3 on the Clinical Activity Score was recorded for ophthalmopathy patients, who also had NOSPECS grade at least 4 and duration under 3 months. There were TCR beta CDR3 regions amplified from RNA transcripts. TCR CDR3 regions were first amplified by RT-PCR with HTBI primers. TCRdb re-called the multiplex PCR reads through MiXCR, storing one row per CDR3 protein. The sample consists of approximately 400,000 distinct CDR3 sequences, around 18% of them appearing once. On this clonotype itself: Its antigen is unknown.

Input material: blood. The chain is built from TRBV16 and TRBJ2-7, with 12 bases matching TRBD1. The clonotype comes from a man younger than 35 with Graves' ophthalmopathy. Here the CDR3 DNA reads TGTGCCAGCAGCCAAAGCGGGACAGGGGGCCACGAGCAGTACTTC. Translated: CASSQSGTGGHEQYF.